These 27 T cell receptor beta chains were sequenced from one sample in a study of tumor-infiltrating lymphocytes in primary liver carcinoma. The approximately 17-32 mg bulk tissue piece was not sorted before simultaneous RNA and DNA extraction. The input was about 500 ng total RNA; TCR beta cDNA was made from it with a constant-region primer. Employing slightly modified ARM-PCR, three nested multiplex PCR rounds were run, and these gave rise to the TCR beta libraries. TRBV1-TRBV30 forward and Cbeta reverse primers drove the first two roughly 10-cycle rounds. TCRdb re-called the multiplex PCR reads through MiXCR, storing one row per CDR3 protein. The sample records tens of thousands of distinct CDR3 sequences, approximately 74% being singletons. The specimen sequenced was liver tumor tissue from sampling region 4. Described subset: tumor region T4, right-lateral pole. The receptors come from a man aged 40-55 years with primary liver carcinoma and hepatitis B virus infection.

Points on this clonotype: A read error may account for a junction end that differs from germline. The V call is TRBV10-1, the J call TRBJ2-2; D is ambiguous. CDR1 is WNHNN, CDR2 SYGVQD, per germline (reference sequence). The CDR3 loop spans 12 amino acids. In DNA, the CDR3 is TGCACCAGCCATACGAACACCGGGGAGCTGTTTTTT. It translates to CTSHTNTGELFF.

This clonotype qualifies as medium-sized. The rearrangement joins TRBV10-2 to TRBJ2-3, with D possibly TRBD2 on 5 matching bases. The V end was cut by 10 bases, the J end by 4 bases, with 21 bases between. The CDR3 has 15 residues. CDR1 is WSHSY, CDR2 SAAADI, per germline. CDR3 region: CATSPGLPLADTQYF. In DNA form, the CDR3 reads TGCGCCACTTCACCTGGACTTCCGTTGGCAGATACGCAGTATTTT.

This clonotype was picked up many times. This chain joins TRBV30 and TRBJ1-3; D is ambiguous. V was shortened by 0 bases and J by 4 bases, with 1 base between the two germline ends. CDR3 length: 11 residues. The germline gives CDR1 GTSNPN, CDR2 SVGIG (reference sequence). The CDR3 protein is CAWSVGNTIYF. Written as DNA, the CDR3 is TGTGCCTGGAGTGTCGGAAACACCATATATTTT.

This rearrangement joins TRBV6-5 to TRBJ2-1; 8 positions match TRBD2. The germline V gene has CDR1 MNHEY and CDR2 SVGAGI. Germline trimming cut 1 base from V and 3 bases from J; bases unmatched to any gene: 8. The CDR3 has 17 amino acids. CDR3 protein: CASSYFSGTRDYNEQFF. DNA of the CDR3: TGTGCCAGCAGTTACTTTTCCGGGACTAGAGACTACAATGAGCAGTTCTTC.

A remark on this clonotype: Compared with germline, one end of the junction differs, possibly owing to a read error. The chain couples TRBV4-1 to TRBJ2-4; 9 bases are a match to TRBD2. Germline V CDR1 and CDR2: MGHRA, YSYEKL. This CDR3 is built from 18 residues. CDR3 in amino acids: CASSQIPWTSAAKNIQYF. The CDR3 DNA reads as TGCGCCAGTAGCCAAATTCCCTGGACTAGCGCCGCCAAAAACATTCAGTACTTC.

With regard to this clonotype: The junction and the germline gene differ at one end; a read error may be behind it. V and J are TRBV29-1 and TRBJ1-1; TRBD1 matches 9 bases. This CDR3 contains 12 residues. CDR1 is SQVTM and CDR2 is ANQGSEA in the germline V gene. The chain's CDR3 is CSVFTGGAEAFF. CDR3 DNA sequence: TGCAGCGTTTTTACAGGGGGCGCTGAAGCCTTCTTT.

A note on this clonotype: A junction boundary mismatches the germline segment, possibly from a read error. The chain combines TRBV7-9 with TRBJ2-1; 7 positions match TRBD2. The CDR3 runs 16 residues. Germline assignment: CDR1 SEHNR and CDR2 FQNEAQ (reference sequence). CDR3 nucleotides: TGTGCCAGCAGCCCGAGCAGGGCGGGAGTCTGGGATGAGCAGTTATTC. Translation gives CASSPSRAGVWDEQLF.

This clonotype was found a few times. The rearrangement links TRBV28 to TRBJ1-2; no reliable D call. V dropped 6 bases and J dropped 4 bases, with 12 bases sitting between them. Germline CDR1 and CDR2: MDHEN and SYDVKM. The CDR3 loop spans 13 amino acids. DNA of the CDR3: TGTGCCAGCAGAGATTCCGCTATCTATGGCTACACCTTC. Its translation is CASRDSAIYGYTF.

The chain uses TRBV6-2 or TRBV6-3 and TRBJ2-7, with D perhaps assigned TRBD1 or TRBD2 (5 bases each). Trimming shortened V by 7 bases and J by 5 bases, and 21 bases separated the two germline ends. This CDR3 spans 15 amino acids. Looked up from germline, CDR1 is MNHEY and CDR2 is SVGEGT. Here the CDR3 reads CASIQNLIGTNEQYF. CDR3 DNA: TGTGCCAGCATCCAAAACCTCATAGGGACCAACGAGCAGTACTTC.

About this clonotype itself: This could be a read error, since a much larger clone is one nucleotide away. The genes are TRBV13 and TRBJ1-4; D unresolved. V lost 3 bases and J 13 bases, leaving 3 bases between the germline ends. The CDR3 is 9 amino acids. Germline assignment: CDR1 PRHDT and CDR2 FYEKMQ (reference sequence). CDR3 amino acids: CASSFVLFF. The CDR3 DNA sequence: TGTGCCAGCAGCTTTGTACTGTTTTTT.

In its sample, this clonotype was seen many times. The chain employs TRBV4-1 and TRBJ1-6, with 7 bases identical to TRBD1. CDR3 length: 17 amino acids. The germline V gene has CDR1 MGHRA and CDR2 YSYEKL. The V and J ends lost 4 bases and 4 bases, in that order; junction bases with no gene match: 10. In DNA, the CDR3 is TGCGCCAGCAGCCGAAGTTCGGGACAGACTTATAATTCACCCCTCCACTTT. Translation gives CASSRSSGQTYNSPLHF.

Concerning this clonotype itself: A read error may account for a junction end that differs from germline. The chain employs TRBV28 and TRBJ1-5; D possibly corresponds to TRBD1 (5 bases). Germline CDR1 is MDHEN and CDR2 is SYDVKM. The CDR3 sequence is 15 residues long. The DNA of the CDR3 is TGTACCAGCAGTTTGACAGCAGATAGCAATCAGCCCCAGCATTTT. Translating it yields CTSSLTADSNQPQHF.

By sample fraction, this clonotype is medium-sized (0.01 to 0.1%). CDR3 sequence (DNA): TGTGCCAGCAGCGCGCACAGGGGGCGCTTAGATACGCAGTATTTT. This sequence encodes CASSAHRGRLDTQYF. The genes are TRBV11-2 and TRBJ2-3, with 9 positions matching TRBD1. Trimming at V came to 5 bases and at J to 5 bases, leaving 8 bases not matched to a gene. The V gene's germline CDR1 is SGHAT and CDR2 FQNNGV. CDR3 size: 15 residues.

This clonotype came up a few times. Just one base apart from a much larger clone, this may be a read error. The CDR3 sequence is CASSRRVSYGYTF. Written as DNA, the CDR3 is TGTGCCAGCAGCCGAAGGGTTAGCTATGGCTACACCTTC. V gene TRBV12-3 or TRBV12-4 combines with J gene TRBJ1-2; D unclear. V lost 6 bases, J lost 4 bases, and 12 bases lay in between. The CDR3 contains 13 residues.

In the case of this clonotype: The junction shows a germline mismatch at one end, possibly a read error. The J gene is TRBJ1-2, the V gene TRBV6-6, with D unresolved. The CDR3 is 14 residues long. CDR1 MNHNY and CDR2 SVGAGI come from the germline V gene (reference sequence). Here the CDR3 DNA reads TGTCCCAGCAGTTATTCGGGAGGGAACTATGGCTACACCTTC. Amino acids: CPSSYSGGNYGYTF.

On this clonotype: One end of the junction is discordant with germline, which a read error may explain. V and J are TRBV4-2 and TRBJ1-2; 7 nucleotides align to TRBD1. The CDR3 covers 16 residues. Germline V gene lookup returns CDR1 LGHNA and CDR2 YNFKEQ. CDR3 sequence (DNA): TGTACCAGCAGCCAAGAAGGGCAGGGGGGTAACTATGGCTACACCTTC. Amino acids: CTSSQEGQGGNYGYTF.

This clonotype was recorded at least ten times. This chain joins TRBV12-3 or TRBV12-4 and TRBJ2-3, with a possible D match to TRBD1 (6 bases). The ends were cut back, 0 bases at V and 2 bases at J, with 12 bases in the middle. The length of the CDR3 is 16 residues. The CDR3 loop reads CASSLALDRNTDTQYF. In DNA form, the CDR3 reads TGTGCCAGCAGTTTAGCCTTGGACAGAAACACAGATACGCAGTATTTT.

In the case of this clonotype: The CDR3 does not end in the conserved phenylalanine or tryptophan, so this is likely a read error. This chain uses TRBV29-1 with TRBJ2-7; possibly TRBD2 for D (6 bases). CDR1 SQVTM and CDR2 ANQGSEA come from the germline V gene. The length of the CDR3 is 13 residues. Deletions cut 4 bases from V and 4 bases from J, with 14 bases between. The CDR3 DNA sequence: TGCAGCGTTGGACGGGGGAATGCTTACGAGCAGTACTCC. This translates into CSVGRGNAYEQYS.

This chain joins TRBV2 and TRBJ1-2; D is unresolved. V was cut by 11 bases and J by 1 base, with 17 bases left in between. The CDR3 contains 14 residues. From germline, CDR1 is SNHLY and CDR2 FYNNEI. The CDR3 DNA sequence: TGTGCCTGGAGGACTTATTCTATTAACTATGGCTACACCTTC. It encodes CAWRTYSINYGYTF.

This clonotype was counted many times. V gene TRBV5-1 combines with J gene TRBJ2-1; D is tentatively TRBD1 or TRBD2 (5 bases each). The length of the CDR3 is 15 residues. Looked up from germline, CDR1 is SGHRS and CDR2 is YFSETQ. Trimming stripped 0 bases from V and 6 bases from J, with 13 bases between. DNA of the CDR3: TGCGCCAGCAGCTTGGTGGGGACCCCGGCCAATGAGCAGTTCTTC. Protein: CASSLVGTPANEQFF. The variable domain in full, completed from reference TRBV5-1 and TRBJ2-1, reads KAGVTQTPRYLIKTRGQQVTLSCSPISGHRSVSWYQQTPGQGLQFLFEYFSETQRNKGNFPGRFSGRQFSNSRSEMNVSTLELGDSALYLCASSLVGTPANEQFFGPGTRLTVL.

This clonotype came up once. The CDR3 loop reads CATSDSGPETQYF. CDR3 sequence (DNA): TGTGCCACCAGTGACAGTGGGCCAGAGACCCAGTACTTC. This chain joins TRBV24-1 and TRBJ2-5; D unresolved. The V and J ends lost 4 bases and 4 bases respectively, with 9 bases between them. This CDR3 comprises 13 residues. Per the germline V gene, CDR1 is KGHDR and CDR2 is SFDVKD.

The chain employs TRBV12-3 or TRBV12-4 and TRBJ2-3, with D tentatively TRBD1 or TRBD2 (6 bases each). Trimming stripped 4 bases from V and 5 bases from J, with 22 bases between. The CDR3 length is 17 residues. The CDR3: CASSSPEGRGRLDTQYF. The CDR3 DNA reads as TGTGCCAGCAGTTCGCCTGAGGGACGGGGGCGGTTAGATACGCAGTATTTT.

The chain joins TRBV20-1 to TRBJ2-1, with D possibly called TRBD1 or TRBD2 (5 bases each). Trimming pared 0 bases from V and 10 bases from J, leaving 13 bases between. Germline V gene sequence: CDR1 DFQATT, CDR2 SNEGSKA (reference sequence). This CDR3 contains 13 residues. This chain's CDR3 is CSARESHGDEQFF. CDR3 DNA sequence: TGCAGTGCTAGAGAAAGCCACGGGGACGAGCAGTTCTTC.

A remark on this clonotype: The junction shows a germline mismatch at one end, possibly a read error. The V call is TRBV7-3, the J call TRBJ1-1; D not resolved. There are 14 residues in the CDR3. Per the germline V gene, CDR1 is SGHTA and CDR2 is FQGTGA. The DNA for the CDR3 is TGTGCCAGCAGCTTGGATCAGGCGAACACTGAAGCTTCCTTT. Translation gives CASSLDQANTEASF.

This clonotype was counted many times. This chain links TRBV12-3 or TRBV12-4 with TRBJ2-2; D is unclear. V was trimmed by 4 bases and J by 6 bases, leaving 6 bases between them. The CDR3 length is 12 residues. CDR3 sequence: CASSSPAGELFF. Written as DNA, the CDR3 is TGTGCCAGCAGTTCTCCGGCCGGGGAGCTGTTTTTT.

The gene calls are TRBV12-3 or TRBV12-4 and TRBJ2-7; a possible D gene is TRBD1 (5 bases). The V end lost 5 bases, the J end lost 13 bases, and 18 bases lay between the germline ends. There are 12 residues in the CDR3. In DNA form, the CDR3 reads TGTGCCAGCAGTATAGGGGAATACGGGCAATACTTC. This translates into CASSIGEYGQYF.

CDR3 in amino acids: CSARTSGRRYNEQFF. In DNA, the CDR3 is TGCAGTGCTCGGACTAGCGGGAGGAGGTACAATGAGCAGTTCTTC. The rearrangement links TRBV20-1 to TRBJ2-1, with 14 bases aligning to TRBD2. CDR1 is DFQATT, CDR2 SNEGSKA, per germline (reference sequence). The CDR3 totals 15 residues. V shed 5 bases and J 4 bases; nucleotides not matched to a gene: 4.